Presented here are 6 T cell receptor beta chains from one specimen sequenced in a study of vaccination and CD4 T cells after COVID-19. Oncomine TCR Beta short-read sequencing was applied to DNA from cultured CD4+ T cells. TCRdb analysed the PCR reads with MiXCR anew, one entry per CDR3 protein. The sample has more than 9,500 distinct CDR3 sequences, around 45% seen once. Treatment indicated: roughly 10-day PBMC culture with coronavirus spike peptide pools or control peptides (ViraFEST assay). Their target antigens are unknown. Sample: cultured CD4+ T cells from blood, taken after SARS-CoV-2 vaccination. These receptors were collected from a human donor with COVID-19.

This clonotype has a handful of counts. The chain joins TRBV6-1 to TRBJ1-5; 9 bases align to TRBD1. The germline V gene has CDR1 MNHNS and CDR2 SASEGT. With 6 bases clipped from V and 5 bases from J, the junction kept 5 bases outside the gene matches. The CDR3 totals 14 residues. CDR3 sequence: CASRRQGGDQPQHF. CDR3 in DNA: TGTGCCAGCAGACGACAGGGGGGGGATCAGCCCCAGCATTTT.

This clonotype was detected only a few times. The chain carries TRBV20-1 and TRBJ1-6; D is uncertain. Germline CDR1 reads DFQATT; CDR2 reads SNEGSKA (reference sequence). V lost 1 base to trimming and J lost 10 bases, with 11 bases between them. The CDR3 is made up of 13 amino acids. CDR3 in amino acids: CSARGGEGSPLHF. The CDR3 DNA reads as TGCAGTGCTAGAGGAGGTGAGGGCTCACCCCTCCACTTT.

The CDR3 DNA is TGTGCCAGTAGTATAACCCGGACAGGGGGAAACATTCAGTACTTC. This sequence encodes CASSITRTGGNIQYF. This chain connects TRBV19 to TRBJ2-4; 10 bases fit TRBD1. This CDR3 is 15 amino acids long. Per the germline V gene, CDR1 is LNHDA and CDR2 is SQIVND (reference sequence). Unmatched junction bases numbered 4, after V lost 2 bases and J lost 6 bases.

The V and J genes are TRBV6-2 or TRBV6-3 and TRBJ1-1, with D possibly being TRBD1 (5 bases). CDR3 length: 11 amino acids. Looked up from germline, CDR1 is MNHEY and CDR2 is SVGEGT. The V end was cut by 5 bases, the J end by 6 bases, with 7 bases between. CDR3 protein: CASSQGSEAFF. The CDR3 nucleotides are TGTGCCAGCAGTCAGGGTTCTGAAGCTTTCTTT.

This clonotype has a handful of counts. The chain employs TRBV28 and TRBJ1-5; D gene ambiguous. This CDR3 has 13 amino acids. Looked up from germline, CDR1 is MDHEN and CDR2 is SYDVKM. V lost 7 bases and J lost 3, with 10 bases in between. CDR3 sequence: CASTLVHNQPQHF. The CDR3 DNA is TGTGCCAGCACCCTGGTCCACAATCAGCCCCAGCATTTT.

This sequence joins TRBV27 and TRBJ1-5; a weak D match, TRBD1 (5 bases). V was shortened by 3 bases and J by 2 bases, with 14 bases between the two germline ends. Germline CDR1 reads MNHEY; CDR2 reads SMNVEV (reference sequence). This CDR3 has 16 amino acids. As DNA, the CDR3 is TGTGCCAGCAGTTTTTATTCCAGGGCCGGCAATCAGCCCCAGCATTTT. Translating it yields CASSFYSRAGNQPQHF.